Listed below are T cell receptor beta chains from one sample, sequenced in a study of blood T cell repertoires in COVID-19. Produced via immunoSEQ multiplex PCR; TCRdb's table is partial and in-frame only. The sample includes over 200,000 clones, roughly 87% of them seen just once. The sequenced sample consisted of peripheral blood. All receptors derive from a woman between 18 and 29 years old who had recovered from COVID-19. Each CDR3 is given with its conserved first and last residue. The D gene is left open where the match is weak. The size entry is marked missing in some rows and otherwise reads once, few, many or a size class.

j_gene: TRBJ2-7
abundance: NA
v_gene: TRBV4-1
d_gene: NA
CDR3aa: CASSQSAGVYEQYF
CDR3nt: TGCGCCAGCAGCCAGAGCGCAGGGGTTTACGAGCAGTACTTC

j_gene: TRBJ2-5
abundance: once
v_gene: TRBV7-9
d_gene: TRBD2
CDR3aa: CASSSRAGEETQYF
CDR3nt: TGTGCCAGCAGCTCCCGAGCGGGAGAAGAGACCCAGTACTTC

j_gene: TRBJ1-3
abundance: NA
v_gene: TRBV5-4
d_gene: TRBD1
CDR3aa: CASSLKRGQVLSSGNTIYF
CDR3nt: TGTGCCAGCAGCTTGAAAAGGGGGCAGGTATTGTCTTCTGGAAACACCATATATTTT

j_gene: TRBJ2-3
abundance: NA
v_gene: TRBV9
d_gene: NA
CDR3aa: CASSADSSTDTQYF
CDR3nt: TGTGCCAGCAGCGCGGACTCTAGCACAGATACGCAGTATTTT

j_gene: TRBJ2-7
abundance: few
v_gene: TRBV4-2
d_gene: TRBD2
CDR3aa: CASSLRLSSGRNEQYF
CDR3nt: TGTGCCAGCAGCCTCCGTTTGAGTAGCGGGAGGAACGAGCAGTACTTC

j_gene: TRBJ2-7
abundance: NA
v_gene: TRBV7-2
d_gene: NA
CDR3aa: CASSLSQAAYEQYF
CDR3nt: TGTGCCAGCAGCTTATCACAGGCGGCCTACGAGCAGTACTTC

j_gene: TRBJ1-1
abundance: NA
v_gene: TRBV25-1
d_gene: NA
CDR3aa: CASSSSMNTEAFF
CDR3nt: TGTGCCAGCAGTTCAAGCATGAACACTGAAGCTTTCTTT

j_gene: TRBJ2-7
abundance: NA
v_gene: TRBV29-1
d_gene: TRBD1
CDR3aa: CSVEKRDREAYEQYF
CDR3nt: TGCAGCGTTGAAAAACGGGACAGGGAAGCCTACGAGCAGTACTTC

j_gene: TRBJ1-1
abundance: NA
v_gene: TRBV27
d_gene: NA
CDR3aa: CASSQLQGVDTEAFF
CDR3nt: TGTGCCAGCAGTCAATTACAGGGAGTTGACACTGAAGCTTTCTTT

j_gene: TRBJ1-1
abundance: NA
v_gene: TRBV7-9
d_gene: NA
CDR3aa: CASSILDTRATEAFF
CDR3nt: TGTGCCAGCAGCATCTTAGACACCAGGGCCACTGAAGCTTTCTTT

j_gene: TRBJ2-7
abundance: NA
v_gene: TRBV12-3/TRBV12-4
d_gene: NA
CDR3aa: CASSLEASYEQYF
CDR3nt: TGTGCCAGCAGTTTGGAGGCTTCCTACGAGCAGTACTTC

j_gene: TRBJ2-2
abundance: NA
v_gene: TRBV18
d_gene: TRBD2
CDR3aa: CASSLRTSGENTGELFF
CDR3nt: TGTGCCAGCTCACTCCGGACTAGCGGTGAGAACACCGGGGAGCTGTTTTTT

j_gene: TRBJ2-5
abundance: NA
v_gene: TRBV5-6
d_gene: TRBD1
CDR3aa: CASSEDRVETQYF
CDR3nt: TGTGCCAGCAGCGAGGACAGGGTTGAGACCCAGTACTTC

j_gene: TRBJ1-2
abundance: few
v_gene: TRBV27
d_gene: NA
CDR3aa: CASRGAYSSNYGYTF
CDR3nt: TGTGCCAGCAGGGGCGCCTACAGCTCTAACTATGGCTACACCTTC

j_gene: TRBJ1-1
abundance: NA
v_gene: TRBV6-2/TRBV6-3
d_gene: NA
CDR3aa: CASSYSTTGNRPNTEAFF
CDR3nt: TGTGCCAGCAGTTACTCGACAACTGGGAACAGGCCGAACACTGAAGCTTTCTTT

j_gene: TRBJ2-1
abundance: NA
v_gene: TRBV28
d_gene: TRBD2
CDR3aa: CASSPLPGLAGAEGGEQFF
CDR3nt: TGTGCCAGCAGTCCCCTTCCTGGACTAGCGGGAGCCGAAGGCGGTGAGCAGTTCTTC

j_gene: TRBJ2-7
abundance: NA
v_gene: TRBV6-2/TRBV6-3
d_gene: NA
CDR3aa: CASSAAQTGEQYF
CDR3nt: TGTGCCAGCAGCGCCGCCCAGACGGGCGAGCAGTACTTC

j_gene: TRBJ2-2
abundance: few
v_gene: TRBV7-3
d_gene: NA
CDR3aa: CASSLAPGELFF
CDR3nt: TGTGCCAGCAGTCTAGCCCCCGGGGAGCTGTTTTTT

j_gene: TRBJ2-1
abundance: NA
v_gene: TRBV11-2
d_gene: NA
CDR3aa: CASNQGNEQFF
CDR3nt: TGTGCCAGCAACCAGGGCAATGAGCAGTTCTTC

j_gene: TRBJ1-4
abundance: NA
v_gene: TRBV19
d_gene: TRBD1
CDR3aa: CASSISGGTNEKLFF
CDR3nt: TGTGCCAGTAGTATTTCAGGGGGAACTAATGAAAAACTGTTTTTT

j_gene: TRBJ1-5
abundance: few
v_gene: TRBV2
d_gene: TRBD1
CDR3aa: CASSEQGVQPQHF
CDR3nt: TGTGCCAGCAGTGAACAGGGGGTTCAGCCCCAGCATTTT

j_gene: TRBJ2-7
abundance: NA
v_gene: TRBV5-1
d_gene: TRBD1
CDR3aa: CASSLGDRAHEQYF
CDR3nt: TGCGCCAGCAGCTTGGGGGACAGGGCCCACGAGCAGTACTTC

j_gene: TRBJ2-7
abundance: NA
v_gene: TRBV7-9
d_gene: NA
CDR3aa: CASRLTGGSYEQYF
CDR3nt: TGTGCCAGCAGATTAACTGGCGGATCCTACGAGCAGTACTTC

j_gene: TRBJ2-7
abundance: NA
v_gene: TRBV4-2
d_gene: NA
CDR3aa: CASSQVNEQYF
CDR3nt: TGTGCCAGCAGCCAAGTCAACGAGCAGTACTTC

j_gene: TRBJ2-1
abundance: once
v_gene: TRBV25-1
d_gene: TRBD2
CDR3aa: CASSDAGGGVNEQFF
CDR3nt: TGTGCCAGCAGTGACGCGGGAGGTGGAGTAAATGAGCAGTTCTTC

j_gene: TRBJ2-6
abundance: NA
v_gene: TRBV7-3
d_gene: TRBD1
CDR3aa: CASSSARQGAGANVLTF
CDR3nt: TGTGCCAGCAGCTCAGCGCGACAGGGGGCCGGGGCCAACGTCCTGACTTTC

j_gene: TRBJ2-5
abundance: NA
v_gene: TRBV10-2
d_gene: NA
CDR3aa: CASQRGYQETQYF
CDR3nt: TGCGCCAGCCAAAGAGGGTACCAAGAGACCCAGTACTTC

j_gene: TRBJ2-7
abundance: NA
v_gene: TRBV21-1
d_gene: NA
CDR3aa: CASSGSTSSIYEQYF
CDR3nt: TGTGCCAGCAGCGGCTCGACTAGCTCCATCTACGAGCAGTACTTC

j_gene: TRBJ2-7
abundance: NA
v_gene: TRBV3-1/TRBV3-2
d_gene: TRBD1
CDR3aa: CASSQPGQAVYEQYF
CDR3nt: TGTGCCAGCAGCCAGCCGGGACAGGCCGTCTACGAGCAGTACTTC

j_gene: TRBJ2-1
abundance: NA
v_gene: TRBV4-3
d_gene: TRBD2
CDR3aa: CASSAGLAGRDEQFF
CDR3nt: TGCGCCAGCAGCGCGGGACTAGCGGGTAGAGATGAGCAGTTCTTC

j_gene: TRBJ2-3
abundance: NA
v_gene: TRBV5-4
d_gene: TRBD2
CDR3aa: CASSLVGLAADTDTQYF
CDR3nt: TGTGCCAGCAGCTTGGTCGGCCTAGCGGCTGACACAGATACGCAGTATTTT

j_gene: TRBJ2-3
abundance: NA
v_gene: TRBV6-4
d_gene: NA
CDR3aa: CASSDSLADTQYF
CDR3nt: TGTGCCAGCAGTGACTCTCTAGCAGATACGCAGTATTTT

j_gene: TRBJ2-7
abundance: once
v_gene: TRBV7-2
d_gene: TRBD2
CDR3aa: CASSSWTRSNSYEQYF
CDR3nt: TGTGCCAGCAGCTCCTGGACTAGGAGTAACTCCTACGAGCAGTACTTC

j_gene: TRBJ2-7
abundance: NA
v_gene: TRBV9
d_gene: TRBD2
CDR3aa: CASSRLAGEQYF
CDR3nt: TGTGCCAGCAGCCGACTAGCGGGAGAGCAGTACTTC

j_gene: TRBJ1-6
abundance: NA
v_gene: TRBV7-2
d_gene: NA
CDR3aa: CASSFMNSPLHF
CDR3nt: TGTGCCAGCAGCTTTATGAATTCACCCCTCCACTTT

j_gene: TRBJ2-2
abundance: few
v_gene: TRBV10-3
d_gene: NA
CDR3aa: CATLGLSNTGELFF
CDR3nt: TGTGCCACCCTAGGACTTTCGAACACCGGGGAGCTGTTTTTT

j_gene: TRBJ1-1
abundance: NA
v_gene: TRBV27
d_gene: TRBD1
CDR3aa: CASSFYGTGEGEAFF
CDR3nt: TGTGCCAGCAGTTTTTATGGGACAGGGGAAGGTGAAGCTTTCTTT

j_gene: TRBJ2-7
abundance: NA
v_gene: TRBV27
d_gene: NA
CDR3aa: CASSSTGTYEQYF
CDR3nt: TGTGCCAGCAGTTCTACAGGGACCTACGAGCAGTACTTC

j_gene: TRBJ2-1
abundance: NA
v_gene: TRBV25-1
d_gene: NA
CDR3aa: CASSATAGNEQFF
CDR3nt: TGTGCCAGCAGTGCTACGGCGGGAAATGAGCAGTTCTTC

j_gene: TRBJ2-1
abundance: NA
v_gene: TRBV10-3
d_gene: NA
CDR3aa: CAIGKEVGNEQFF
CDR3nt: TGTGCCATCGGGAAGGAGGTGGGCAATGAGCAGTTCTTC

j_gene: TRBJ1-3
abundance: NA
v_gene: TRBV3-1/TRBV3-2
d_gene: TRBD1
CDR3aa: CASSGTGLSGNTIYF
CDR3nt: TGTGCCAGCAGCGGGACAGGGTTATCTGGAAACACCATATATTTT

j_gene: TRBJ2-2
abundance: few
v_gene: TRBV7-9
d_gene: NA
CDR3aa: CASSPPDTGELFF
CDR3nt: TGTGCCAGCAGCCCCCCCGACACCGGGGAGCTGTTTTTT

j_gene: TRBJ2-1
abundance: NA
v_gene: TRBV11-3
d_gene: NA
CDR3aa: CASSLGGRQSSYNEQFF
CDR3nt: TGTGCCAGCAGCTTAGGTGGCCGACAGAGCTCCTACAATGAGCAGTTCTTC